This TCR beta chain emerged from a study of T cell responses to AZD1222 COVID-19 vaccine. Some clones are missing from TCRdb's copy, which holds only in-frame ones; the method was immunoSEQ multiplex PCR. The data hold more than 100,000 clones, with roughly 90% observed a single time. Study-level results: Spike regions recognized by vaccine-associated CD4 TCRs spanned the protein, led by 160-218 and 743-854. Only 5 to 7 AZD1222 recipients were seropositive at baseline. Compared with day 0, the breadth and depth of the Spike-specific TCR repertoire rose significantly after two doses of AZD1222.

On this clone itself: Its antigen is not known.

The CDR3 is made up of 15 amino acids. Per the germline V gene, CDR1 is SGHRS and CDR2 is YFSETQ. Trimming took 0 bases from V and 3 from J, leaving 12 bases between them. V usage is TRBV5-1 and J usage is TRBJ1-1; D may be TRBD1 (6 bases). The TCR was taken from an adult in good health. This specimen consisted of peripheral blood, obtained on day 0 of AZD1222 vaccination. CDR3 amino acids: CASSLAGVGDTEAFF. Here the CDR3 DNA reads TGCGCCAGCAGCTTGGCAGGGGTCGGGGACACTGAAGCTTTCTTT.